The entry below describes one TCR beta chain. Germline V gene sequence: CDR1 SGHNT, CDR2 YYREEE (reference sequence). The CDR3 extends over 14 amino acids. V lost 4 bases, J lost 3 bases, and 4 bases stayed unmatched. Generated by immunoSEQ multiplex PCR, the TCRdb table keeps only in-frame clones and is missing some. The sample contains about 26,000 clones, around 82% of which appear only once. The sample belongs to a study of blood T cell repertoires in COVID-19. About the study: Donors in the United States, Italy and Spain gave samples during acute or convalescent COVID-19.

The origin of this receptor is a human donor in a cohort sampled during active COVID-19. The V and J genes are TRBV5-4 and TRBJ2-1; 7 positions agree with TRBD2. Sequenced: peripheral blood. CDR3 coding DNA: TGTGCCAGCAGCCCGGGGGGATACTACAATGAGCAGTTCTTC. Protein: CASSPGGYYNEQFF.